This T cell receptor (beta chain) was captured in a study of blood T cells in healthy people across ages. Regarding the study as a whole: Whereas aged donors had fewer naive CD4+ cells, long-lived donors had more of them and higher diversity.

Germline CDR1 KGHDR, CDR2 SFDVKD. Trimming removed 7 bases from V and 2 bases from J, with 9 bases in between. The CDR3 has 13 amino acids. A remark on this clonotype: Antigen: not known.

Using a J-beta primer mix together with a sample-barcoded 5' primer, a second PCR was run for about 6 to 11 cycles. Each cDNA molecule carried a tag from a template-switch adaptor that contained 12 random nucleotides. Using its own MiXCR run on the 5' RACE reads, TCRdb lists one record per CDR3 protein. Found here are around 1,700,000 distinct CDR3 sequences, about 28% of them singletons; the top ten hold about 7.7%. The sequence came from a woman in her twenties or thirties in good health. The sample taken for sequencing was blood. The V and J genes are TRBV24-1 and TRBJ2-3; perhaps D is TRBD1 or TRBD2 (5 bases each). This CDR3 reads CATSGTYTDTQYF. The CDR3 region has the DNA TGTGCCACCAGCGGGACCTACACAGATACGCAGTATTTT.